These 30 T cell receptor beta chains were sequenced from one sample in a study of identical twins. MiXCR, run by TCRdb on the 5' RACE reads, gives a single entry per CDR3 protein. The sample lists 700,000 to 950,000 distinct CDR3 sequences; 9% to 15% were seen once. This sample also appeared in a second study, on yellow fever vaccine responses in identical twins.

The sequenced material came from PBMCs. Receptors originate from a woman younger than 30 in good health.

This clonotype was seen ten or more times. The chain couples TRBV5-1 to TRBJ2-1; TRBD2 is a possible D gene (5 bases). The length of the CDR3 is 13 residues. Trimming removed 5 bases from V and 5 bases from J, with 11 bases in between. CDR1 is SGHRS and CDR2 is YFSETQ in the germline V gene. The CDR3 DNA reads as TGCGCCAGCAGAGGGCGGCGGGACAATGAGCAGTTCTTC. This encodes CASRGRRDNEQFF.

This clonotype was detected a few times. The V call is TRBV2, the J call TRBJ2-6; D is unresolved. The germline V and J ends were trimmed by 3 bases and 4 bases, with 10 bases remaining between them. This CDR3 is 15 amino acids long. Per germline, CDR1 SNHLY and CDR2 FYNNEI. The CDR3 spells CASSDEGRGANVLTF. CDR3 bases: TGTGCCAGCAGTGATGAAGGCAGGGGGGCCAACGTCCTGACTTTC.

This clonotype was seen a handful of times. One end of the junction does not line up with germline, which may come from a read error. The CDR3 loop is CGVAAFTGELFF. In DNA form, the CDR3 reads TGCGGCGTGGCCGCATTCACCGGGGAGCTGTTTTTT. V usage is TRBV29-1 and J usage is TRBJ2-2, with D uncertain. This CDR3 has 12 amino acids. CDR1 and CDR2 (germline): SQVTM, ANQGSEA.

The rearrangement joins TRBV12-3 or TRBV12-4 to TRBJ1-4; TRBD1 matches at 8 bases. The CDR3 has 15 amino acids. With V trimmed by 7 bases and J by 4 bases, 8 bases remained unmatched. CDR3 protein: CASTLDRGRNEKLFF. In DNA, the CDR3 is TGTGCCAGCACCCTAGACAGGGGTCGTAATGAAAAACTGTTTTTT.

The chain recombines TRBV12-3 or TRBV12-4 with TRBJ1-1; tentatively, D is TRBD1 (6 bases). V lost 3 bases, J lost 0 bases, and 17 bases lay in between. CDR3 length equals 17 residues. CDR3 sequence reads: CASSFRDIKLLNTEAFF. The CDR3 DNA is TGTGCCAGCAGTTTCCGGGACATAAAGCTCTTGAACACTGAAGCTTTCTTT.

This clonotype was seen at least ten times. J is TRBJ2-2 and V is TRBV9; tentative D call: TRBD2 (6 bases). Germline V gene data show CDR1 as SGDLS and CDR2 as YYNGEE. CDR3 size: 15 residues. Trimming removed 2 bases at V and 4 bases at J, with 12 bases between. The CDR3, as DNA: TGTGCCAGCAGCGTGGTGGGAGGTTCCACCGGGGAGCTGTTTTTT. It specifies CASSVVGGSTGELFF. The full variable domain, with the rest looked up from reference TRBV9 and TRBJ2-2, is DSGVTQTPKHLITATGQRVTLRCSPRSGDLSVYWYQQSLDQGLQFLIQYYNGEERAKGNILERFSAQQFPDLHSELNLSSLELGDSALYFCASSVVGGSTGELFFGEGSRLTVL.

This clonotype was detected a few times. The chain employs TRBV11-1 and TRBJ2-2; D assignment may be TRBD1 or TRBD2 (6 bases each). This CDR3 contains 13 residues. Trimming shortened V by 5 bases and J by 7 bases, and 11 bases separated the two germline ends. Germline V gene lookup returns CDR1 SGHAT and CDR2 FQDESV (reference sequence). The CDR3: CASSPGGFGELFF. In DNA, the CDR3 is TGTGCCAGCAGCCCCGGGGGCTTCGGGGAGCTGTTTTTT.

This clonotype was counted many times. This chain links TRBV12-3 or TRBV12-4 with TRBJ2-2; no definite D call. Between the trimmed V and J ends, which lost 8 bases and 6 bases, there was a span of 7 bases. The CDR3 is made up of 11 amino acids. The CDR3 sequence is CASPSPGELFF. In DNA, the CDR3 is TGTGCCAGCCCCTCACCCGGGGAGCTGTTTTTT.

This clonotype was seen a few times. The gene calls are TRBV29-1 and TRBJ2-1, with D possibly TRBD1 on 5 matching bases. CDR1 and CDR2 (germline): SQVTM, ANQGSEA. The CDR3 runs to 15 residues. Between the trimmed V and J ends, which lost 6 bases and 4 bases, there was a span of 19 bases. The CDR3 loop reads CSVRQPPSPYNEQFF. CDR3 bases: TGCAGCGTCAGACAGCCACCAAGCCCTTACAATGAGCAGTTCTTC.

This chain uses TRBV18 with TRBJ2-7, with TRBD1 identical over 9 bases. Trimming at V came to 1 base and at J to 6 bases, leaving 4 bases not matched to a gene. In germline, CDR1 is KGHSH, CDR2 LQKENI. This CDR3 has 14 amino acids. CDR3 nucleotides: TGTGCCAGCTCACCACAGGGACAGGGACCCGAGCAGTACTTC. Its translation is CASSPQGQGPEQYF. The variable domain in full, completed from reference TRBV18 and TRBJ2-7, reads NAGVMQNPRHLVRRRGQEARLRCSPMKGHSHVYWYRQLPEEGLKFMVYLQKENIIDESGMPKERFSAEFPKEGPSILRIQQVVRGDSAAYFCASSPQGQGPEQYFGPGTRLTVT.

This chain connects TRBV10-3 to TRBJ1-3; no firm D call. CDR1 is ENHRY, CDR2 SYGVKD, per germline. CDR3 length equals 15 residues. The ends were cut back, 3 bases at V and 4 bases at J, with 13 bases in the middle. The CDR3 region has the DNA TGTGCCATCAGTGATAAGCTCGTACCAGGAAACACCATATATTTT. Residues: CAISDKLVPGNTIYF.

This clonotype was detected only a few times. The rearrangement uses TRBV5-6 and TRBJ1-2, with D possibly matching TRBD1 (5 bases). Germline values: CDR1 SGHDT, CDR2 YYEEEE. CDR3 size: 15 residues. Trimming took off 0 bases at V and 4 bases at J, with 13 bases between the two ends. The CDR3 nucleotides read TGTGCCAGCAGCTTGGAGGTCTTGGGGGGCTATGGCTACACCTTC. Translated: CASSLEVLGGYGYTF.

This clonotype was picked up many times. V gene TRBV7-9 combines with J gene TRBJ2-1; D unclear. The CDR3 spans 15 residues. V was cut by 4 bases and J by 2 bases, with 12 bases left in between. Germline assignment: CDR1 SEHNR and CDR2 FQNEAQ (reference sequence). The CDR3 region has the DNA TGTGCCAGCAGCTCCCAGGTAGCCCCCTACAATGAGCAGTTCTTC. It translates to CASSSQVAPYNEQFF.

J is TRBJ2-5 and V is TRBV20-1, with TRBD2 identical over 10 bases. J lost 1 base, V lost 6 bases, and 8 bases had no gene match. CDR1 DFQATT and CDR2 SNEGSKA come from the germline V gene (reference sequence). This CDR3 has 15 amino acids. The CDR3 reads CSANGLAVLQETQYF. For the CDR3, the DNA is TGCAGTGCCAACGGACTAGCGGTCCTCCAAGAGACCCAGTACTTC.

The table lists this clonotype with a few counts. The chain links TRBV7-9 to TRBJ2-7, with 9 bases matching TRBD1. This CDR3 region has 14 residues. Germline V CDR1 and CDR2: SEHNR, FQNEAQ (reference sequence). The V segment lost 5 bases and the J segment 5 bases; nucleotides outside the gene matches: 7. The CDR3 sequence is CASSATGTGNEQYV. The CDR3, as DNA: TGTGCCAGCAGCGCTACCGGGACAGGGAACGAGCAGTACGTC.

This clonotype was counted between two and nine times. V gene TRBV19 combines with J gene TRBJ2-1; 7 bases align to TRBD1. From germline, CDR1 is LNHDA and CDR2 SQIVND (reference sequence). The CDR3 covers 14 residues. The V segment lost 3 bases and the J segment 4 bases; nucleotides outside the gene matches: 3. The chain's CDR3 is CASSIGTAYNEQFF. As DNA, the CDR3 is TGTGCCAGTAGTATCGGGACAGCATACAATGAGCAGTTCTTC. Supplemented by reference TRBV19 and TRBJ2-1, the full variable domain reads DGGITQSPKYLFRKEGQNVTLSCEQNLNHDAMYWYRQDPGQGLRLIYYSQIVNDFQKGDIAEGYSVSREKKESFPLTVTSAQKNPTAFYLCASSIGTAYNEQFFGPGTRLTVL.

This clonotype was observed many times. V and J are TRBV6-5 and TRBJ1-4; possible D gene TRBD1, 5 bases. Trimming shortened V by 1 base and J by 8 bases, and 14 bases separated the two germline ends. Germline-derived CDR1 and CDR2 are MNHEY and SVGAGI. The CDR3 contains 15 residues. CDR3 nucleotides: TGTGCCAGCAGTTACTGGGGGATGGCAGAAGAAAAACTGTTTTTT. It codes for CASSYWGMAEEKLFF.

This clonotype occurred a few times. The CDR3 nucleotides read TGTGCCAGCAGTGGCTCGCGAAAGAACACCGGGGAGCTGTTTTTT. This encodes CASSGSRKNTGELFF. The chain combines TRBV6-1 with TRBJ2-2; no clear D gene. The germline CDR1 and CDR2 sequences are MNHNS and SASEGT. This CDR3 has 15 residues. V lost 4 bases and J lost 1, with 10 bases in between.

The table lists this clonotype with many counts. The chain has TRBV11-2 and TRBJ2-2; D gene uncertain. Germline loops: CDR1 SGHAT, CDR2 FQNNGV. The V end lost 1 base, the J end lost 2 bases, and 8 bases lay between the germline ends. The CDR3 loop spans 15 amino acids. Here the CDR3 DNA reads TGTGCCAGCAGCTTAGTTCGGCAAAACACCGGGGAGCTGTTTTTT. This sequence encodes CASSLVRQNTGELFF. The complete variable domain, with remaining parts taken from reference TRBV11-2 and TRBJ2-2, reads EAGVAQSPRYKIIEKRQSVAFWCNPISGHATLYWYQQILGQGPKLLIQFQNNGVVDDSQLPKDRFSAERLKGVDSTLKIQPAKLEDSAVYLCASSLVRQNTGELFFGEGSRLTVL.

This clonotype was seen ten or more times. This chain joins TRBV12-3 or TRBV12-4 and TRBJ1-2; 7 bases align to TRBD1. The V and J ends lost 5 bases and 4 bases, in that order; junction bases with no gene match: 1. This CDR3 spans 12 amino acids. CDR3 bases: TGTGCCAGCAGTGGACAGGTCTATGGCTACACCTTC. Translation: CASSGQVYGYTF.

The chain is built from TRBV20-1 and TRBJ1-1; tentatively, D is TRBD1 (6 bases). CDR3 length equals 14 residues. The germline CDR1 and CDR2 sequences are DFQATT and SNEGSKA (reference sequence). The V end was cut by 3 bases, the J end by 1 base, with 12 bases between. CDR3 coding DNA: TGCAGTGCTAGGAGAGGGGGGAAGAACACTGAAGCTTTCTTT. Translated: CSARRGGKNTEAFF.

The chain is built from TRBV27 and TRBJ2-1; the D gene is possibly TRBD2 (5 bases). V lost 6 bases and J 12 bases, leaving 12 bases between the germline ends. The germline V gene has CDR1 MNHEY and CDR2 SMNVEV (reference sequence). The CDR3 sequence is 11 residues long. DNA for the CDR3: TGTGCCAGCAGCGACGGAGGAGGGCAGTTCTTC. It specifies CASSDGGGQFF.

The chain employs TRBV12-3 or TRBV12-4 and TRBJ2-2; TRBD1 agrees at 10 bases. The ends lost 6 bases at V and 4 bases at J; junction bases unmatched: 8. The CDR3 runs to 16 residues. CDR3 bases: TGTGCCAGCAGAAAGAGACAGGGGGCGGGCACCGGGGAGCTGTTTTTT. Its translation: CASRKRQGAGTGELFF.

This clonotype was seen a few times. V is TRBV15 and J is TRBJ2-7, with a weak D call TRBD1 (6 bases). Looked up from germline, CDR1 is LNHNV and CDR2 is YYDKDF (reference sequence). The V and J ends lost 5 bases and 3 bases respectively, with 11 bases between them. This CDR3 has 13 residues. The CDR3 DNA follows: TGTGCCACCAGCGGGGACACCGACTACGAGCAGTACGTC. Its translation is CATSGDTDYEQYV.

This clonotype was detected a few times. The V call is TRBV7-6, the J call TRBJ1-3; D may be TRBD1 (6 bases). In germline, CDR1 is SGHVS, CDR2 FNYEAQ. The ends were cut back, 4 bases at V and 0 bases at J, with 13 bases in the middle. CDR3 length: 16 amino acids. CDR3 nucleotide sequence: TGTGCCAGCAGCTGGGGGGAACAGGGCTCTGGAAACACCATATATTTT. It encodes CASSWGEQGSGNTIYF.

This clonotype has more than one count but fewer than ten. The chain recombines TRBV20-1 with TRBJ1-1; D remains unclear. This CDR3 has 15 residues. The germline V and J ends were trimmed by 0 bases and 1 base, with 12 bases remaining between them. Germline V gene sequence: CDR1 DFQATT, CDR2 SNEGSKA (reference sequence). In DNA, the CDR3 is TGCAGTGCTAGAGACCCTGGGAGTCCGAACACTGAAGCTTTCTTT. It codes for CSARDPGSPNTEAFF.

This clonotype was recorded a few times. The chain couples TRBV28 to TRBJ2-7; D might be TRBD2 (6 bases). Germline-derived CDR1 and CDR2 are MDHEN and SYDVKM. CDR3 size: 15 residues. The V end was cut by 5 bases, the J end by 7 bases, with 21 bases between. As DNA, the CDR3 is TGTGCCAGCAGTCCCTGGACCGGGGGATCGACGGAGCAGTACTTC. Translating it yields CASSPWTGGSTEQYF.

The chain couples TRBV6-2 or TRBV6-3 to TRBJ2-1; TRBD2 aligns across 14 bases. The V gene's germline CDR1 is MNHEY and CDR2 SVGEGT. V shed 5 bases, J shed 3 bases, and the junction held 6 bases outside the gene matches. The CDR3 is made up of 17 amino acids. As DNA, the CDR3 is TGTGCCAGCAGTCGCGGGACTAGCGGGAGACGCTACAATGAGCAGTTCTTC. Translated, it gives CASSRGTSGRRYNEQFF.

The rearrangement links TRBV5-6 to TRBJ2-3, with 10 positions matching TRBD2. The CDR3 is 17 amino acids. The V segment lost 4 bases and the J segment 0 bases; nucleotides outside the gene matches: 8. Germline CDR1 SGHDT, CDR2 YYEEEE. The CDR3 spells CASSKHSGRLSTDTQYF. The CDR3, as DNA: TGTGCCAGCAGCAAACATAGCGGGAGGCTAAGCACAGATACGCAGTATTTT.

This clonotype was seen a few times. The J gene is TRBJ2-1, the V gene TRBV20-1, with TRBD2 matching over 9 bases. The V segment lost 3 bases and the J segment 3 bases; nucleotides outside the gene matches: 9. Germline V gene sequence: CDR1 DFQATT, CDR2 SNEGSKA (reference sequence). The CDR3 has 16 residues. The CDR3 coding sequence is TGCAGTGCTAGGGGTAGCGGGAGCGAGAACTACAATGAGCAGTTCTTC. It codes for CSARGSGSENYNEQFF.